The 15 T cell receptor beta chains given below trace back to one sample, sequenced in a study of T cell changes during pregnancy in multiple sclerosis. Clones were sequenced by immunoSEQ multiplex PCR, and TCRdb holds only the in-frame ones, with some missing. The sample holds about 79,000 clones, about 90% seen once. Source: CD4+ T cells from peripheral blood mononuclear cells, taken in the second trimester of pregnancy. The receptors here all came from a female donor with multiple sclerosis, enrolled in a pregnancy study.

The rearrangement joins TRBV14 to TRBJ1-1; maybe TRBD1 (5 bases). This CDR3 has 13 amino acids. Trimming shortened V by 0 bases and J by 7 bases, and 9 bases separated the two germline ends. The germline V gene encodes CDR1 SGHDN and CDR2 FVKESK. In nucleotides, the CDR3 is TGTGCCAGCAGCCAAGATTGGAGGGGTGAAGCTTTCTTT. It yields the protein CASSQDWRGEAFF.

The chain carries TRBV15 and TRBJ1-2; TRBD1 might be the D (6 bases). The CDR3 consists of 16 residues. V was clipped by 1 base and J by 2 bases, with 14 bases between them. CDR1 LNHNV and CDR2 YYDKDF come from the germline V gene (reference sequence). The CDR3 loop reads CATSRVVGRGNYGYTF. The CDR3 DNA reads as TGTGCCACCAGCAGAGTGGTCGGCAGGGGCAACTATGGCTACACCTTC.

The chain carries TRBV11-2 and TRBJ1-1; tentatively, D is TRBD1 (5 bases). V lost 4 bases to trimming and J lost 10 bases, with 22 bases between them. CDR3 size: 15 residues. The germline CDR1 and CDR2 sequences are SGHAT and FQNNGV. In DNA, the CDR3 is TGTGCCAGCAGCTCCTACGCAGGGCTGGTCAAGGGAGCTTTCTTT. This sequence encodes CASSSYAGLVKGAFF.

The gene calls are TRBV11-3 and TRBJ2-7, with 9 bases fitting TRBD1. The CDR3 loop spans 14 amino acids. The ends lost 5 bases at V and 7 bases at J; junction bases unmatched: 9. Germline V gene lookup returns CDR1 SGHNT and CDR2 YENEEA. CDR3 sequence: CASSGRSGQGEQYF. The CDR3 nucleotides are TGTGCCAGCAGCGGACGATCCGGACAGGGGGAGCAGTACTTC.

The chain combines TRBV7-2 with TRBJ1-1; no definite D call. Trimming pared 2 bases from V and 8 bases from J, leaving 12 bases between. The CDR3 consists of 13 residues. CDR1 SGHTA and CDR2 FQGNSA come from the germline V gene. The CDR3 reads CASSLSLALEAFF. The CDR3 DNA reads TGTGCCAGCAGCTTAAGTCTAGCCCTCGAAGCTTTCTTT.

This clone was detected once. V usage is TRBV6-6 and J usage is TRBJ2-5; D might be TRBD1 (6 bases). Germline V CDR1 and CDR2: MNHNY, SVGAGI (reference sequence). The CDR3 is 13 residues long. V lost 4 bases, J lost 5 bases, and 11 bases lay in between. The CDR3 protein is CASSFAGVETQYF. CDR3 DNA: TGTGCCAGCAGTTTTGCAGGGGTGGAGACCCAGTACTTC.

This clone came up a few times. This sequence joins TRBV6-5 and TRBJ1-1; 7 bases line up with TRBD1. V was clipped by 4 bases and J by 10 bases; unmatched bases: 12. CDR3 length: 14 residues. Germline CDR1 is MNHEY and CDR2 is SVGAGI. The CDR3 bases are TGTGCCAGCAGTTCGCACCGGGGACAGTTTGTAGCTTTCTTT. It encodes CASSSHRGQFVAFF.

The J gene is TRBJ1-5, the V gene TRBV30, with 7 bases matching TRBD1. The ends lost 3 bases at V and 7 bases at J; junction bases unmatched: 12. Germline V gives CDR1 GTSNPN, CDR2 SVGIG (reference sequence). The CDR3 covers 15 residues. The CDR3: CAWSQQRDSSQPQHF. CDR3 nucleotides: TGTGCCTGGAGCCAACAGAGGGACAGCAGCCAGCCCCAGCATTTT.

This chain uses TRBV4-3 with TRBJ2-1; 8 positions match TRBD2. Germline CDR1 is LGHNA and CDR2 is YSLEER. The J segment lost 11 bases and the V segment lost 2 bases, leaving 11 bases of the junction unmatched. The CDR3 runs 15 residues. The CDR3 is CASSQLAGSGGKQFF. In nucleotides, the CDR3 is TGCGCCAGCAGCCAACTAGCGGGCTCTGGGGGTAAGCAGTTCTTC.

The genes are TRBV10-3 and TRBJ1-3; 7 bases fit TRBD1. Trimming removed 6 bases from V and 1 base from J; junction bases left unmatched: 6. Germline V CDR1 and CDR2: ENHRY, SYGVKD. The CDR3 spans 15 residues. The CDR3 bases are TGTGCCATCAGAGATGACAGGGAGTCTGGAAACACCATATATTTT. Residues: CAIRDDRESGNTIYF.

In DNA form, the CDR3 reads TGTGCCAGCAGCACCGACAGAACACTCTCTGGAAACACCATATATTTT. Translating gives CASSTDRTLSGNTIYF. This rearrangement joins TRBV14 to TRBJ1-3; D perhaps matches TRBD1 (5 bases). V dropped 5 bases and J dropped 0 bases, with 14 bases sitting between them. In germline, CDR1 is SGHDN, CDR2 FVKESK. The CDR3 runs to 16 residues. Drawing the rest from reference TRBV14 and TRBJ1-3, the complete variable domain is EAGVTQFPSHSVIEKGQTVTLRCDPISGHDNLYWYRRVMGKEIKFLLHFVKESKQDESGMPNNRFLAERTGGTYSTLKVQPAELEDSGVYFCASSTDRTLSGNTIYFGEGSWLTVV.

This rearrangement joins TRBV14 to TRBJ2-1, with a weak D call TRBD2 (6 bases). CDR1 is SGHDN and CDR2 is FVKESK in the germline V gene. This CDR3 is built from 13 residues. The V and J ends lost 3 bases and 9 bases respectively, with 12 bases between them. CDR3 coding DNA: TGTGCCAGCAGCCAGGGAGGCAGTGCTGAGCAGTTCTTC. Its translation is CASSQGGSAEQFF.

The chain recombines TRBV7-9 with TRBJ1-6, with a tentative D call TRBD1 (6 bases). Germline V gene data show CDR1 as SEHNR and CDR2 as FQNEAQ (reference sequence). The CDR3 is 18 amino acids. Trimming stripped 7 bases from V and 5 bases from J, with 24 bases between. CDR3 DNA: TGTGCCAGCACCCGGGGGGGGCAGGGGCGAACCGATAATTCACCCCTCCACTTT. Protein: CASTRGGQGRTDNSPLHF.

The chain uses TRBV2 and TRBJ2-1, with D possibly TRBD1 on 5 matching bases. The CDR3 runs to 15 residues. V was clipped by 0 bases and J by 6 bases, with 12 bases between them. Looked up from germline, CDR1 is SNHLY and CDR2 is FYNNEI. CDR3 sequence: CASSEAGVSPNEQFF. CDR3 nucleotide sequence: TGTGCCAGCAGTGAAGCAGGGGTGTCCCCCAATGAGCAGTTCTTC.

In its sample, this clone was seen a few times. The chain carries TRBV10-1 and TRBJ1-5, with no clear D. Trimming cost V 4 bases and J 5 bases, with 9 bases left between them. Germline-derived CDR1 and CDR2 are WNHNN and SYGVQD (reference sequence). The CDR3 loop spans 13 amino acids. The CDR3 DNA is TGCGCCAGCAGTGCAACAAATTATCAGCCCCAGCATTTT. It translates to CASSATNYQPQHF.